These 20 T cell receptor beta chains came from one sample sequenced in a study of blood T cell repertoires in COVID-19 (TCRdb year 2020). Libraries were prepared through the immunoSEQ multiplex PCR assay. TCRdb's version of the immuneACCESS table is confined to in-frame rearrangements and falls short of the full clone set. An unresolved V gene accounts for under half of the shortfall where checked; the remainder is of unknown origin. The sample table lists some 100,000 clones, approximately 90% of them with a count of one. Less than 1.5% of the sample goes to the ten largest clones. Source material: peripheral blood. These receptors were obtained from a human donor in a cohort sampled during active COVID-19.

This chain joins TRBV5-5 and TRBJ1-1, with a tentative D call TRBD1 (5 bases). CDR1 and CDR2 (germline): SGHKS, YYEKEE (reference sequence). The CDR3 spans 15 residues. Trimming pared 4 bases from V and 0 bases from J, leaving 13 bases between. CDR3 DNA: TGTGCCAGCAGCGGGGGGACTCTCATGAACACTGAAGCTTTCTTT. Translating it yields CASSGGTLMNTEAFF.

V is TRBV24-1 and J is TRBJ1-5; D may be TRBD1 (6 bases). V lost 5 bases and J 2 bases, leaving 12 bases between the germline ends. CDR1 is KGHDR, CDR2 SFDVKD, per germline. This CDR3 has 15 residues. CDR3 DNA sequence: TGTGCCACCAGTGGTTCAGGGGTGGGCAATCAGCCCCAGCATTTT. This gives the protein CATSGSGVGNQPQHF.

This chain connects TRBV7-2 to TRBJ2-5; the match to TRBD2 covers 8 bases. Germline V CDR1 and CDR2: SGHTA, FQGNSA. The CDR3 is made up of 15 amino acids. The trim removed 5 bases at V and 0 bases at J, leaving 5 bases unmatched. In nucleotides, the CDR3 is TGTGCCAGCAGCCCCGGGGGGGGAAACCAAGAGACCCAGTACTTC. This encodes CASSPGGGNQETQYF.

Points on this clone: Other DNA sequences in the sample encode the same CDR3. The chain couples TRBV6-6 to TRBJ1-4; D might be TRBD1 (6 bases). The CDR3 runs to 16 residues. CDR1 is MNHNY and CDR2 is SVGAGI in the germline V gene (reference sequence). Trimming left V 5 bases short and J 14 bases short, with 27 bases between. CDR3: CASSPIRGRGGVGLFF. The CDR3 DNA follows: TGTGCCAGCAGTCCCATCCGGGGGCGGGGGGGCGTGGGCCTGTTTTTT.

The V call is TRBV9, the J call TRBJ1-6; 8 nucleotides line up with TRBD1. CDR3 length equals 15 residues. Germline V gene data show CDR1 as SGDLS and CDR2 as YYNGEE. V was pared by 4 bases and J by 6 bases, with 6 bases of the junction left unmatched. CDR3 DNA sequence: TGTGCCAGCAGCCCCCGGACAGGGAGTAATTCACCCCTCCACTTT. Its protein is CASSPRTGSNSPLHF.

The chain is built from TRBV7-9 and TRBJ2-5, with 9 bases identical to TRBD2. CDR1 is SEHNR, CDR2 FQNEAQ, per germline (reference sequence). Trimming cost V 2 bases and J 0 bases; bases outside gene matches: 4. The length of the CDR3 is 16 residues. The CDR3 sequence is CASSLKRGVNQETQYF. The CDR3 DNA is TGTGCCAGCAGCTTAAAGCGGGGGGTAAACCAAGAGACCCAGTACTTC.

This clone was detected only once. This CDR3 is CASSPGQGDQPQHF. DNA of the CDR3: TGTGCCAGCAGCCCGGGACAGGGGGATCAGCCCCAGCATTTT. The V gene is TRBV14, the J gene TRBJ1-5; 11 bases match TRBD1. The V and J ends lost 4 bases and 5 bases, in that order; junction bases with no gene match: 1. This CDR3 comprises 14 residues. CDR1 is SGHDN and CDR2 is FVKESK in the germline V gene. The whole variable domain, remainder taken from reference TRBV14 and TRBJ1-5, is EAGVTQFPSHSVIEKGQTVTLRCDPISGHDNLYWYRRVMGKEIKFLLHFVKESKQDESGMPNNRFLAERTGGTYSTLKVQPAELEDSGVYFCASSPGQGDQPQHFGDGTRLSIL.

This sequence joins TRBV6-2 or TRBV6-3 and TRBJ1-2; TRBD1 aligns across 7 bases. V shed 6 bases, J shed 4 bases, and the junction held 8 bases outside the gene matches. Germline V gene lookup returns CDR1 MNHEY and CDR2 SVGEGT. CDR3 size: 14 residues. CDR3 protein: CASSTTQGSYGYTF. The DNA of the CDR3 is TGTGCCAGCAGCACCACACAGGGGAGCTATGGCTACACCTTC.

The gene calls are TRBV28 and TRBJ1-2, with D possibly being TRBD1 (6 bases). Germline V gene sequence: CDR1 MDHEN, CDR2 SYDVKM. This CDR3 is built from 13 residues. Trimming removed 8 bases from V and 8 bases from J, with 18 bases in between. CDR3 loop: CASLDRSGLGYTF. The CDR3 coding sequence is TGTGCCAGCTTAGACAGGTCTGGTCTAGGCTACACCTTC.

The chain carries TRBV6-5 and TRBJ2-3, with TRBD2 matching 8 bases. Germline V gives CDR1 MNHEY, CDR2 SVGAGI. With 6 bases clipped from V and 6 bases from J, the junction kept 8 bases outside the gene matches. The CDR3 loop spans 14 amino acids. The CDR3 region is CASSSGGLADTQYF. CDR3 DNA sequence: TGTGCCAGCAGCAGCGGGGGCTTGGCGGATACGCAGTATTTT.

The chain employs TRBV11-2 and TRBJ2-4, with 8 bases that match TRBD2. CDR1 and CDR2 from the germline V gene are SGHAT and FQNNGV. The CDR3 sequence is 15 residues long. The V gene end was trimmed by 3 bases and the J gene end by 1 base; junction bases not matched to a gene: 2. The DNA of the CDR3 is TGTGCCAGCAGCTTGGCGGGGGGCGCCAAAAACATTCAGTACTTC. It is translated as CASSLAGGAKNIQYF.

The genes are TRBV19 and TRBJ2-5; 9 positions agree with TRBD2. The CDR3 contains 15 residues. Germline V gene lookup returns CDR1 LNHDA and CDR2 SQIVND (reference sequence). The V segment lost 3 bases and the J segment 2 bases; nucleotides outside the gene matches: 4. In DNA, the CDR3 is TGTGCCAGTAGTATCGGACTAGCGCTTCAAGAGACCCAGTACTTC. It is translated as CASSIGLALQETQYF.

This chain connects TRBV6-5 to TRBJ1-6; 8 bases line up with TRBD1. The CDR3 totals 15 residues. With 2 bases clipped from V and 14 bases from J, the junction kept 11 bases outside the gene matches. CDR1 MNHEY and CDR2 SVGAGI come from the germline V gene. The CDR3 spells CASSYAAGGASSLHF. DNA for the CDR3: TGTGCCAGCAGTTACGCGGCAGGGGGCGCATCTTCCCTCCACTTT.

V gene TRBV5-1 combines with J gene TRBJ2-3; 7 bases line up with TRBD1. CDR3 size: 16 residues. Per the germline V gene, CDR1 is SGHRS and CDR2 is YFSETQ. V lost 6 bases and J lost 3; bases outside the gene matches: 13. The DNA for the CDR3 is TGCGCCAGCACCCCCGGGACAGTTTTCATTACAGATACGCAGTATTTT. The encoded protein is CASTPGTVFITDTQYF.

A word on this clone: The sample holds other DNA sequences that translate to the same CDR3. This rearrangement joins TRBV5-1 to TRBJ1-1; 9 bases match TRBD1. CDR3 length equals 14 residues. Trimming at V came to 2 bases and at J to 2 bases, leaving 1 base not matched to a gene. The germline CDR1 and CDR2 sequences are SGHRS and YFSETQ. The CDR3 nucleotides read TGCGCCAGCAGCTTACAGGGGGCTAACACTGAAGCTTTCTTT. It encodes CASSLQGANTEAFF.

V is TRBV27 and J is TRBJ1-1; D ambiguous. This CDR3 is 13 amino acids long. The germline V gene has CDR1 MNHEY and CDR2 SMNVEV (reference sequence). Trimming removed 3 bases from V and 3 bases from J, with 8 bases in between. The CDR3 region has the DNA TGTGCCAGCAGTTTCAGCCGGGACACTGAAGCTTTCTTT. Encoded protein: CASSFSRDTEAFF.

The CDR3, as DNA: TGTGCCATCAGTGAGTTACCTGGACTAGCGGGAGGCACAGATACGCAGTATTTT. Translation gives CAISELPGLAGGTDTQYF. The V gene is TRBV10-3, the J gene TRBJ2-3; the match to TRBD2 covers 13 bases. In germline, CDR1 is ENHRY, CDR2 SYGVKD. V gave up 1 base and J gave up 1 base; unmatched junction bases: 5. This CDR3 spans 18 amino acids.

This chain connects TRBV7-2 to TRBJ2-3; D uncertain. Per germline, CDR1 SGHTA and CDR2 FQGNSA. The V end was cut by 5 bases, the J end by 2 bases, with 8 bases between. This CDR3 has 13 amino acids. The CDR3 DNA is TGTGCCAGCAGCCTCTCTTTCACAGATACGCAGTATTTT. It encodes CASSLSFTDTQYF.

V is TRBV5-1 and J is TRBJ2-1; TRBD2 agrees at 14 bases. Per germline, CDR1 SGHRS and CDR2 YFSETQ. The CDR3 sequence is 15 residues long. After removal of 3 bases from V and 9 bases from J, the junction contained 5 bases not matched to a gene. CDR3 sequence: CASSWKGTSGGEQFF. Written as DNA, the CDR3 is TGCGCCAGCAGCTGGAAGGGGACTAGCGGGGGTGAGCAGTTCTTC.

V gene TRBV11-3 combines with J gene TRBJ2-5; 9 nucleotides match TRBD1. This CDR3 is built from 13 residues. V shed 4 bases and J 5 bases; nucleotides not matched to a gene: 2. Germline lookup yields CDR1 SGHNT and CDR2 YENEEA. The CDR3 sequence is CASSWTGAETQYF. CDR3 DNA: TGTGCCAGCAGCTGGACAGGGGCGGAGACCCAGTACTTC. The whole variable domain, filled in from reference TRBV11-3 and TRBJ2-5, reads EAGVVQSPRYKIIEKKQPVAFWCNPISGHNTLYWYLQNLGQGPELLIRYENEEAVDDSQLPKDRFSAERLKGVDSTLKIQPAELGDSAVYLCASSWTGAETQYFGPGTRLLVL.